The sequence of this TCR beta chain was determined in a study of shared clonotypes between healthy human individuals. Clones were read by immunoSEQ multiplex PCR, and TCRdb kept only the in-frame ones, dropping some. The repertoire holds some 1 million clones, with 65% to 75% as singletons. Regarding the study as a whole: Across subsets, estimated richness was generally greater for naive than for memory populations.

Note on this clone: Its antigen is unknown.

Germline V gene lookup returns CDR1 SGHTS and CDR2 YDEGEE. This CDR3 comprises 13 residues. J gave up 10 bases and V 7 bases, and 10 bases lay outside the gene matches. The J gene is TRBJ2-3, the V gene TRBV5-8, with TRBD2 matching 9 bases. The sequenced material came from memory CD4+ T cells sorted from blood. The sample's subset: CD45RA-negative fraction. The TCR comes from a man younger than 35 in good health. CDR3 protein: CASAIAGEGPQYF. In DNA, the CDR3 is TGTGCCAGCGCCATAGCGGGGGAGGGTCCGCAGTATTTT.